Each of the 19 T cell receptor beta chains below was sequenced from the same sample in a study of T cells in tumors after PD-1 blockade. Sequencing was performed with immunoSEQ multiplex PCR; in TCRdb, only in-frame clones are kept and a portion is missing. The sample lists 45,000 to 50,000 clones; more than 65% were seen once. Sequenced here: PBMCs, sampled before anti-PD-1 therapy. These receptors originate from a human donor with advanced basal cell or squamous cell carcinoma (not recorded which).

This rearrangement joins TRBV24-1 to TRBJ2-4, with D perhaps matching TRBD2 (6 bases). Deletions cut 10 bases from V and 6 bases from J, with 12 bases between. This CDR3 is 12 amino acids long. The V gene's germline CDR1 is KGHDR and CDR2 SFDVKD. CDR3 sequence reads: CATPGLRNIQYF. The CDR3 DNA sequence: TGTGCCACGCCGGGACTTCGAAACATTCAGTACTTC.

This chain links TRBV21-1 with TRBJ2-7; TRBD2 is taken as the D call from the table, unchecked against the DNA. TRBV21-1 represents a pseudogene. The CDR3 is 13 amino acids. CDR3: CASSKTTGDEQYF. The CDR3 nucleotides read TGTGCCAGCAGCAAAACGACCGGGGACGAGCAGTACTTC.

The chain employs TRBV6-1 and TRBJ2-7, with 11 bases that match TRBD1. The germline gives CDR1 MNHNS, CDR2 SASEGT. This CDR3 has 16 residues. Germline trimming cut 0 bases from V and 6 bases from J; bases unmatched to any gene: 7. DNA of the CDR3: TGTGCCAGCAGTGAAGCCGGGACAGGGGGTTTTACCGAGCAGTACTTC. This translates into CASSEAGTGGFTEQYF.

The chain uses TRBV7-9 and TRBJ2-2; 8 bases line up with TRBD2. Unmatched junction bases numbered 7, after V lost 2 bases and J lost 5 bases. The V gene's germline CDR1 is SEHNR and CDR2 FQNEAQ (reference sequence). This CDR3 is built from 16 residues. The CDR3 loop reads CASSLRPGGTTGELFF. In nucleotides, the CDR3 is TGTGCCAGCAGCTTAAGACCGGGGGGGACTACCGGGGAGCTGTTTTTT.

The V call is TRBV14, the J call TRBJ2-1; the D gene is possibly TRBD2 (5 bases). V lost 3 bases and J 8 bases, leaving 11 bases between the germline ends. CDR3 length: 13 amino acids. The germline V gene has CDR1 SGHDN and CDR2 FVKESK. The CDR3 loop reads CASSQAGGHEQFF. The CDR3 DNA is TGTGCCAGCAGCCAGGCGGGTGGGCATGAGCAGTTCTTC.

The V call is TRBV19, the J call TRBJ1-1; D gene ambiguous. Trimming cost V 6 bases and J 0 bases, with 14 bases left between them. The CDR3 contains 15 residues. Germline V lookup: CDR1 LNHDA, CDR2 SQIVND (reference sequence). Here the CDR3 DNA reads TGTGCCAGTAGCGAATCGGACGGTATGAACACTGAAGCTTTCTTT. Translation gives CASSESDGMNTEAFF.

This clone was observed a single time. The gene calls are TRBV3-1 (or the pseudogene TRBV3-2) and TRBJ2-4, with 12 bases that match TRBD2. The CDR3 has 15 residues. J lost 6 bases, V lost 2 bases, and 2 bases had no gene match. Germline CDR1 LGHDT, CDR2 YNNKEL (reference sequence). CDR3 coding DNA: TGTGCCAGCAGCCAACTACTAGCGGGGGGAAACATTCAGTACTTC. Amino acids: CASSQLLAGGNIQYF.

This clone was detected ten times or more. The CDR3 protein is CASSYGSSQPQHF. As DNA, the CDR3 is TGTGCCAGCAGTTACGGAAGCAGCCAGCCCCAGCATTTT. The chain recombines TRBV6-5 with TRBJ1-5; D gene unclear. There are 13 residues in the CDR3. Germline lookup yields CDR1 MNHEY and CDR2 SVGAGI. Between the trimmed V and J ends, which lost 2 bases and 7 bases, there was a span of 9 bases.

This sequence joins TRBV9 and TRBJ2-6; D unclear. With 0 bases removed from V and 1 base from J, the gap between germline ends came to 5 bases. Germline CDR1 SGDLS, CDR2 YYNGEE. The CDR3 runs to 15 residues. The CDR3 DNA reads TGTGCCAGCAGCGTAGATTTGTCTGGGGCCAACGTCCTGACTTTC. It translates to CASSVDLSGANVLTF.

This clone was seen a single time. The chain joins TRBV5-1 to TRBJ2-7; D ambiguous. Germline V CDR1 and CDR2: SGHRS, YFSETQ. The CDR3 is 13 amino acids. Deletions cut 4 bases from V and 3 bases from J, with 11 bases between. CDR3 sequence (DNA): TGCGCCAGCAGCCTGGGGAACAACTACGAGCAGTACTTC. Translated, it gives CASSLGNNYEQYF.

In nucleotides, the CDR3 is TGTGCCAGCAGCTTAGTACTAGGGACTAGCGGGAGGTCCTACAATGAGCAGTTCTTC. This translates into CASSLVLGTSGRSYNEQFF. This chain uses TRBV7-9 with TRBJ2-1; 15 bases line up with TRBD2. V lost 1 base, J lost 1 base, and 5 bases stayed unmatched. Germline CDR1 and CDR2: SEHNR and FQNEAQ (reference sequence). This CDR3 comprises 19 residues.

DNA of the CDR3: TGTGCCAGTGAGGGGACAGGGGGTAGGAACACTGAAGCTTTCTTT. It codes for CASEGTGGRNTEAFF. The chain joins TRBV19 to TRBJ1-1, with 11 bases matching TRBD1. V was clipped by 8 bases and J by 1 base; unmatched bases: 6. The CDR3 is made up of 15 amino acids. CDR1 is LNHDA and CDR2 is SQIVND in the germline V gene (reference sequence).

The gene calls are TRBV9 and TRBJ1-2; a possible D gene is TRBD1 (5 bases). Trimming left V 3 bases short and J 5 bases short, with 17 bases between. The CDR3 runs to 15 residues. From germline, CDR1 is SGDLS and CDR2 YYNGEE. This chain's CDR3 is CASSEGLDASYGYTF. The CDR3 DNA reads TGTGCCAGCAGCGAGGGGTTGGACGCCTCATATGGCTACACCTTC.

The V gene is TRBV19, the J gene TRBJ2-7; D possibly corresponds to TRBD1 (6 bases). V shed 5 bases and J shed 0 bases, with 11 bases lying between them. Germline V gene data show CDR1 as LNHDA and CDR2 as SQIVND (reference sequence). The CDR3 is 14 amino acids. The CDR3 DNA sequence: TGTGCCAGTAGTCCAACAGGGCTCTCCTACGAGCAGTACTTC. Translation gives CASSPTGLSYEQYF.

The V gene is TRBV6-2 or TRBV6-3, the J gene TRBJ1-3; D uncertain. V shed 5 bases and J shed 0 bases, with 8 bases lying between them. Germline V lookup: CDR1 MNHEY, CDR2 SVGEGT. The CDR3 runs 14 residues. In nucleotides, the CDR3 is TGTGCCAGCAGTCAGACTCTCTCTGGAAACACCATATATTTT. Translation gives CASSQTLSGNTIYF.

The genes are TRBV4-1 and TRBJ2-5; TRBD1 might be the D (5 bases). Trimming left V 4 bases short and J 4 bases short, with 10 bases between. The CDR3 runs 13 residues. Germline values: CDR1 MGHRA, CDR2 YSYEKL. The CDR3 loop is CASSPLGAETQYF. CDR3 sequence (DNA): TGCGCCAGCAGCCCATTAGGGGCAGAGACCCAGTACTTC.

The gene calls are TRBV6-5 and TRBJ1-1, with D hard to call. CDR1 is MNHEY, CDR2 SVGAGI, per germline. This CDR3 is built from 11 residues. V was trimmed by 6 bases and J by 11 bases, leaving 13 bases between them. CDR3 loop: CASRREAKAFF. CDR3 nucleotides: TGTGCCAGCAGGAGGGAGGCCAAGGCTTTCTTT.

This rearrangement joins TRBV11-3 to TRBJ2-2, with 7 bases lining up with TRBD2. This CDR3 contains 17 residues. The trim removed 4 bases at V and 6 bases at J, leaving 14 bases unmatched. CDR1 is SGHNT, CDR2 YENEEA, per germline. The CDR3 region has the DNA TGTGCCAGCAGCTCCATGGCGGGGGAATGGTTATCCGGGGAGCTGTTTTTT. Protein: CASSSMAGEWLSGELFF.

The chain recombines TRBV7-2 with TRBJ1-3; a weak D match, TRBD1 (6 bases). Deletions cut 5 bases from V and 0 bases from J, with 14 bases between. The V gene's germline CDR1 is SGHTA and CDR2 FQGNSA. The CDR3 is 16 amino acids. CDR3 protein: CASSPRGGTSGNTIYF. The CDR3 DNA follows: TGTGCCAGCAGCCCAAGGGGGGGGACCTCTGGAAACACCATATATTTT.